A single sample gave rise to the 4 T cell receptor beta chains below, sequenced in a study of T cells in Graves' hyperthyroidism and ophthalmopathy. Researchers amplified the TCR beta CDR3 regions from RNA transcripts. Carried out on the TCR CDR3, a first-round RT-PCR used the HTBI primer set. One entry per CDR3 protein results from TCRdb running MiXCR on the multiplex PCR reads. Of about 560,000 distinct CDR3 sequences in the sample, approximately 15% were seen once. Sequencing was performed on blood. These receptors came from a woman aged 18-30 years with Graves' hyperthyroidism.

This clonotype was seen a handful of times. The chain is built from TRBV4-3 and TRBJ1-2, with 9 positions matching TRBD1. The length of the CDR3 is 14 residues. Germline V gene data show CDR1 as LGHNA and CDR2 as YSLEER. J lost 7 bases, V lost 4 bases, and 7 bases had no gene match. In DNA, the CDR3 is TGCGCCAGCAGCCGAATGGGACAGGGCGGTGGCTACACCTTC. As protein: CASSRMGQGGGYTF.

This clonotype was found many times. This chain links TRBV27 with TRBJ2-7, with D perhaps TRBD1 (6 bases). This CDR3 has 13 residues. The germline gives CDR1 MNHEY, CDR2 SMNVEV (reference sequence). V was trimmed by 0 bases and J by 7 bases, leaving 10 bases between them. CDR3 coding DNA: TGTGCCAGCAGTTTATCCTACAGGGTTGAGCAGTACTTC. Protein: CASSLSYRVEQYF.

The rearrangement uses TRBV6-1 and TRBJ2-3; 7 nucleotides match TRBD2. Germline values: CDR1 MNHNS, CDR2 SASEGT. The V segment lost 6 bases and the J segment 1 base; nucleotides outside the gene matches: 7. The CDR3 length is 15 residues. CDR3 residues: CASSPGAGGTDTQYF. CDR3 DNA: TGTGCCAGCAGCCCCGGGGCGGGGGGCACAGATACGCAGTATTTT.

The genes are TRBV29-1 and TRBJ2-3, with D hard to call. The CDR3 loop spans 11 amino acids. Germline CDR1 is SQVTM and CDR2 is ANQGSEA. V dropped 4 bases and J dropped 6 bases, with 8 bases sitting between them. The CDR3 nucleotides are TGCAGCGTTGCTCCGAGGGATACGCAGTATTTT. Protein: CSVAPRDTQYF.